The sequence of this T cell receptor beta chain was determined in a study of T cells in localized non-small cell lung cancer. Findings of the study overall: Higher blood T cell density tracked longer overall survival. Heterogeneity remains possible, as sequencing covered one tumor region only. Highest T cell clonality was seen in uninvolved adjacent lung, surpassing that measured in tumor.

CDR1 and CDR2 from the germline V gene are SGHRS and YFSETQ. V dropped 3 bases and J dropped 0; count of bases not matched to a gene: 5. The CDR3 is made up of 15 amino acids. In this sample, this clone turned up once. Its antigen remains unidentified. The assay was immunoSEQ multiplex PCR, and TCRdb's table has in-frame clones only and misses some. In the table there are around 43,000 clones, around 87% of which are singletons. J is TRBJ1-2 and V is TRBV5-1; 7 nucleotides align to TRBD1. The clonotype comes from a man between 18 and 49 years old with stage I lung adenocarcinoma. Sample: peripheral blood, taken before any cancer treatment. The CDR3 DNA is TGCGCCAGCAGCTCAGGGGGAGCGGCTAACTATGGCTACACCTTC. Protein product: CASSSGGAANYGYTF. The whole variable domain, remainder taken from reference TRBV5-1 and TRBJ1-2, is KAGVTQTPRYLIKTRGQQVTLSCSPISGHRSVSWYQQTPGQGLQFLFEYFSETQRNKGNFPGRFSGRQFSNSRSEMNVSTLELGDSALYLCASSSGGAANYGYTFGSGTRLTVV.